This T cell receptor beta chain was documented in a study of T cells after yellow fever vaccination. Study information: Preparation of fractions with low cell numbers was performed using SMART-Seq v4 Ultra Low Input. Study outcomes and limitations: Bulk-population clonotypes that are abundant could appear as contaminants in FACS-sorted repertoires. Across the CD4 and CD8 compartments, a small share of clonotypes was present in both.

Researchers made TCR cDNA using 5'RACE template switching, and this step added a universal primer site and UMIs. One entry per CDR3 protein, called by TCRdb with MiXCR from the 5' RACE reads. The repertoire holds around 320,000 distinct CDR3 sequences, with roughly 9% as singletons. About this clonotype itself: No antigen is known for it.

The sample consisted of CD4+ T cells sorted from PBMCs, taken 5 days after the yellow fever booster vaccination. This receptor was obtained from a man aged 18 to 29 who received the YFV17D yellow fever vaccine.

CDR3 loop: CASRLIPLPQHF. For the CDR3, the DNA is TGTGCCAGCAGACTCATCCCCTTGCCCCAGCATTTT. The rearrangement joins TRBV6-1 to TRBJ1-5; no definite D call. Germline V gene data show CDR1 as MNHNS and CDR2 as SASEGT. There are 12 residues in the CDR3. Trimming cost V 6 bases and J 9 bases, with 12 bases left between them.